The T cell receptor beta chain under discussion was sequenced for a study of blood T cell repertoires in COVID-19 (dated by TCRdb to 2020 to 2021). Some background on the complete study: The collaborator samples originated in the United States, Italy and Spain and spanned the acute and convalescent phases of COVID-19. The material from the prospective study consisted of cDNA or gDNA derived from T cells, B-cell-depleted T cells, or PBMCs. The dataset comprised deeply sampled blood TCRbeta repertoires from subjects exposed to, actively infected with, or recovered from COVID-19. The repertoires were made available in a free public database intended to serve as a resource for research on the immune response to SARS-CoV-2. Samples were obtained from the ongoing ImmuneRACE study (first 160 participants) and from 1,254 subjects provided by 6 global collaborators. Sample metadata almost always included a de-identified subject ID, COVID-19 status, age in years and sex. HLA class I and class II types, where available, came from metadata supplied by the sample provider rather than from assay-based typing. General conclusions and limits of the study: The quantity of clinical and demographic metadata differed by source and by participant and was supplied without curation.

Based on the germline V gene, the CDR1 and CDR2 sequences are LGHNA and YNFKEQ. V ends up 3 bases short and J 5 bases short, with an unmatched junction base count of 7. Spanning cysteine to phenylalanine, the CDR3 consists of 15 amino acids. Of the read, only the CDR3 DNA is kept; its 45 bases are in frame from base 1. Participants in the prospective study were aged roughly 18 to 95 years, lived in about two dozen United States geographic areas, and enrolled through a virtual design. In the prospective study, cohorts were assigned on the basis of participant-reported clinical history obtained from a screening survey and a study questionnaire. For ImmuneRACE Cohort 3, a participant was defined as recovered based on two consecutive negative NP/OP PCR tests, clearance by a healthcare professional, or resolution of symptoms. Mobile phlebotomists in the prospective study collected whole blood, serum and a nasopharyngeal or oropharyngeal swab from every participant. Over a roughly 2-month period, participants in the prospective study had the option of providing additional blood draws and questionnaires. Blood samples from the prospective study were shipped frozen or at room temperature prior to DNA extraction.

TCRbeta CDR3 regions were amplified from genomic DNA by means of the immunoSEQ Assay, a bias-controlled multiplex PCR. In the paper's pipeline: Nucleated cell counts per sample were estimated from amplification of reference gene primers within the assay. To quantify the absolute abundance of each unique TCRbeta CDR3 rearrangement, sequence reads were collapsed and filtered. For each sample, productive Simpson clonality was calculated as the square root of Simpson's diversity index over productive rearrangements. TCRdb limited this immuneACCESS table to in-frame rearrangements with V and J called. A share of clones is missing; checked studies link under half to unresolved V genes, and the rest is unexplained. The D gene and trimming were derived from the DNA, and the V and J assignments and clone size from that table. Across this sample there are some 270,000 clones, with roughly 88% seen only once. The top ten constitute around 4.5% of the sample.

This clone was observed a single time. It lacks a known antigen. No base quality information exists; no much larger clone differs at one position. Recombination connected TRBV4-2 to TRBJ2-5, with 9 central nucleotides matching TRBD1. This TCR came from a woman in her thirties who had recovered from COVID-19. The sequenced sample was PBMCs or T cells enriched from blood (not recorded which). The CDR3 region reads CASSHGTGPGETQYF. At the DNA level, the sequence is TGTGCCAGCAGCCATGGGACAGGGCCTGGGGAGACCCAGTACTTC.